One sample yielded the 22 T cell receptor beta chains listed below, sequenced in a study of T-cell reconstitution after alpha-beta-depleted transplantation in children. Library preparation (for TCRbeta) was performed with unique molecular identifiers. Using its own MiXCR run on the PCR reads, TCRdb lists one record per CDR3 protein. The data hold about 140,000 distinct CDR3 sequences, with more than 8% observed a single time. The sequences come from PBMCs, mostly from graft donor cells, collected 180 days after TCRalphabeta/CD19-depleted stem cell transplant. Source of these receptors: a female patient aged 2 to 10 who had a stem cell transplant for congenital amegakaryocytic thrombocytopenia, so the T cells may come from the graft donor.

This clonotype was observed a few times. The chain has TRBV7-2 and TRBJ1-2, with TRBD1 matching 10 bases. After removal of 0 bases from V and 3 bases from J, the junction contained 7 bases not matched to a gene. CDR1 and CDR2 from the germline V gene are SGHTA and FQGNSA. The CDR3 is 17 amino acids. The CDR3 DNA follows: TGTGCCAGCAGCTTAGCGGGACAGGGGATTACCGACTATGGCTACACCTTC. Residues: CASSLAGQGITDYGYTF.

V gene TRBV5-1 combines with J gene TRBJ1-2; the D is unclear. V was trimmed by 0 bases and J by 6 bases, leaving 24 bases between them. The CDR3 runs to 18 residues. The germline gives CDR1 SGHRS, CDR2 YFSETQ. The DNA for the CDR3 is TGCGCCAGCAGCTTGGGACATACCGCCGGCTCCACTTTTGATGGCTACACCTTC. Translation gives CASSLGHTAGSTFDGYTF.

This clonotype occurred many times. This rearrangement joins TRBV19 to TRBJ1-1, with no clear D. Trimming stripped 6 bases from V and 6 bases from J, with 17 bases between. Germline CDR1 reads LNHDA; CDR2 reads SQIVND (reference sequence). The CDR3 is made up of 14 amino acids. CDR3 amino acids: CASSKQGRMPEAFF. CDR3 bases: TGTGCCAGTAGCAAACAAGGGAGGATGCCTGAAGCTTTCTTT.

This clonotype was detected a few times. This chain links TRBV6-1 with TRBJ2-7; 11 positions match TRBD1. CDR1 is MNHNS, CDR2 SASEGT, per germline. The CDR3 spans 15 residues. The trim removed 6 bases at V and 2 bases at J, leaving 6 bases unmatched. CDR3 in DNA: TGTGCCAGCAGAAGAGGGACAGGGGGACCCTACGAGCAGTACTTC. Protein product: CASRRGTGGPYEQYF.

This clonotype was recorded many times. The V and J genes are TRBV6-5 and TRBJ1-1; D is possibly TRBD1 (5 bases). Between the trimmed V and J ends, which lost 2 bases and 7 bases, there was a span of 11 bases. Germline V gene sequence: CDR1 MNHEY, CDR2 SVGAGI. The CDR3 sequence is 13 residues long. CDR3 sequence reads: CASSYQGGNEAFF. DNA of the CDR3: TGTGCCAGCAGTTACCAGGGTGGGAATGAAGCTTTCTTT.

The genes are TRBV15 and TRBJ2-1; D gene uncertain. The V gene lost 3 bases and the J gene lost 10 bases, with 13 bases spanning the gap. The length of the CDR3 is 13 residues. Germline CDR1 and CDR2: LNHNV and YYDKDF (reference sequence). The CDR3 is CATSRDPGREQFF. The CDR3 DNA follows: TGTGCCACCAGCAGGGACCCGGGCCGCGAGCAGTTCTTC.

V and J are TRBV19 and TRBJ2-1; D may be TRBD2 (7 bases). The germline V gene has CDR1 LNHDA and CDR2 SQIVND (reference sequence). This CDR3 is 18 amino acids long. The ends were cut back, 4 bases at V and 5 bases at J, with 24 bases in the middle. CDR3 sequence (DNA): TGTGCCAGTAGTACTATGTTAGGGGGGGTGCTGGGGAACAATGAGCAGTTCTTC. It codes for CASSTMLGGVLGNNEQFF.

Points on this clonotype: A single base separates this from a much larger clone, so it may be a read error. The V and J genes are TRBV5-1 and TRBJ1-4, with 8 bases fitting TRBD1. The length of the CDR3 is 14 residues. Germline loops: CDR1 SGHRS, CDR2 YFSETQ. Here the CDR3 reads CSSSLEQGDEKLFF. The CDR3 bases are TGCTCCAGCAGCTTGGAACAGGGGGACGAAAAACTGTTTTTT.

This clonotype was seen ten or more times. This chain uses TRBV6-1 with TRBJ2-2; no reliable D call. Trimming stripped 4 bases from V and 4 bases from J, with 10 bases between. Germline CDR1 MNHNS, CDR2 SASEGT. The CDR3 runs 14 residues. CDR3 sequence (DNA): TGTGCCAGCAGTGCTACCCGGTTCACCGGGGAGCTGTTTTTT. Protein sequence: CASSATRFTGELFF.

Concerning this clonotype: The final CDR3 position lacks the conserved phenylalanine or tryptophan, pointing to a likely read error. This sequence joins TRBV6-1 and TRBJ2-1; 13 bases map to TRBD2. Trimming took 7 bases from V and 4 from J; bases not matched to a gene: 4. The germline V gene encodes CDR1 MNHNS and CDR2 SASEGT. CDR3 size: 15 residues. The CDR3 spells CASTQLAGGYNEQFL. CDR3 bases: TGTGCCAGCACCCAACTAGCGGGAGGGTACAATGAGCAGTTCTTG.

In DNA, the CDR3 is TGCGCCAGCAGATCTGATCTGGGCCTCCCGAAAATCAGGGATGGCTACACCTTC. It encodes CASRSDLGLPKIRDGYTF. The V call is TRBV5-1, the J call TRBJ1-2; weak D call: TRBD1 (5 bases). V lost 5 bases to trimming and J lost 6 bases, with 29 bases between them. CDR3 length: 18 residues. Germline assignment: CDR1 SGHRS and CDR2 YFSETQ.

The table lists this clonotype with many counts. The rearrangement links TRBV18 to TRBJ2-2; the match to TRBD1 covers 10 bases. The J segment lost 5 bases and the V segment lost 2 bases, leaving 2 bases of the junction unmatched. CDR3 length: 15 residues. CDR1 KGHSH and CDR2 LQKENI come from the germline V gene. This CDR3 reads CASSPRQGATGELFF. For the CDR3, the DNA is TGTGCCAGCTCACCAAGACAGGGGGCAACCGGGGAGCTGTTTTTT.

This clonotype has ten or more counts. The chain couples TRBV5-4 to TRBJ2-3; tentative D call: TRBD2 (5 bases). The CDR3 is 13 amino acids. Trimming removed 4 bases from V and 2 bases from J, with 8 bases in between. The germline V gene has CDR1 SGHNT and CDR2 YYREEE (reference sequence). The CDR3 is CASSVDFTDTQYF. The CDR3 bases are TGTGCCAGCAGCGTGGACTTCACAGATACGCAGTATTTT.

This clonotype was picked up a small number of times. This chain links TRBV11-2 with TRBJ1-6; D remains ambiguous. The CDR3 length is 14 residues. Germline CDR1 is SGHAT and CDR2 is FQNNGV. V was pared by 5 bases and J by 8 bases, with 13 bases between. CDR3 protein: CASSRGNWDSPLHF. Here the CDR3 DNA reads TGTGCCAGCAGCCGTGGGAATTGGGATTCACCCCTCCACTTT.

In this sample, this clonotype turned up a few times. The chain employs TRBV28 and TRBJ2-5; TRBD2 might be the D (6 bases). The CDR3 is made up of 15 amino acids. The V gene's germline CDR1 is MDHEN and CDR2 SYDVKM. The ends were cut back, 5 bases at V and 5 bases at J, with 18 bases in the middle. In DNA, the CDR3 is TGTGCCAGCAGTGGGGGACTGTACCGCCGGGAGACCCAGTACTTC. This codes for CASSGGLYRRETQYF.

The chain combines TRBV10-3 with TRBJ2-1, with 16 bases matching TRBD2. V dropped 6 bases and J dropped 7; count of bases not matched to a gene: 9. Germline values: CDR1 ENHRY, CDR2 SYGVKD. The CDR3 sequence is 17 residues long. The CDR3 loop is CAISGGTSGRVINEQFF. CDR3 nucleotide sequence: TGTGCCATCAGCGGTGGGACTAGCGGGAGGGTAATAAATGAGCAGTTCTTC.

This clonotype occurred many times. This chain uses TRBV4-2 with TRBJ2-7; D remains unclear. CDR3 length equals 13 residues. Germline assignment: CDR1 LGHNA and CDR2 YNFKEQ. The germline V and J ends were trimmed by 0 bases and 2 bases, with 5 bases remaining between them. CDR3: CASSQDRPYEQYF. As DNA, the CDR3 is TGTGCCAGCAGCCAAGACAGGCCCTACGAGCAGTACTTC.

This clonotype was picked up a small number of times. This chain joins TRBV7-8 and TRBJ2-3; D call uncertain. The length of the CDR3 is 14 residues. Per the germline V gene, CDR1 is SGHVS and CDR2 is FQNEAQ. Trimming removed 2 bases from V and 6 bases from J, with 12 bases in between. The CDR3 bases are TGTGCCAGCAGCTTAATGGGTGGCTTGGATACGCAGTATTTT. Translation gives CASSLMGGLDTQYF. The complete variable domain, with remaining parts taken from reference TRBV7-8 and TRBJ2-3, reads GAGVSQSPRYKVAKRGQDVALRCDPISGHVSLFWYQQALGQGPEFLTYFQNEAQLDKSGLPSDRFFAERPEGSVSTLKIQRTQQEDSAVYLCASSLMGGLDTQYFGPGTRLTVL.

The V call is TRBV18, the J call TRBJ1-1; unclear D gene. V lost 2 bases, J lost 0 bases, and 7 bases lay in between. The V gene's germline CDR1 is KGHSH and CDR2 LQKENI. The CDR3 runs 14 residues. CDR3: CASSPMRVNTEAFF. The CDR3 coding sequence is TGTGCCAGCTCACCAATGAGGGTGAACACTGAAGCTTTCTTT.

This clonotype was seen repeatedly, ten times or more. This chain joins TRBV10-3 and TRBJ2-3; 8 nucleotides agree with TRBD2. The V gene end was trimmed by 3 bases and the J gene end by 2 bases; junction bases not matched to a gene: 10. CDR3 length: 17 residues. Germline V CDR1 and CDR2: ENHRY, SYGVKD. The CDR3 sequence: CAISERPSGRHTDTQYF. Here the CDR3 DNA reads TGTGCCATCAGTGAACGGCCTAGCGGGCGACACACAGATACGCAGTATTTT.

The chain recombines TRBV28 with TRBJ1-2; no firm D call. The CDR3 consists of 15 residues. Per germline, CDR1 MDHEN and CDR2 SYDVKM. Trimming pared 3 bases from V and 5 bases from J, leaving 16 bases between. In DNA form, the CDR3 reads TGTGCCAGCAGTTTTCTCATGGGGTCGAGTTATGGCTACACCTTC. Encoded protein: CASSFLMGSSYGYTF.

In this sample, this clonotype turned up many times. V usage is TRBV20-1 and J usage is TRBJ2-7; weak D call: TRBD1 (6 bases). The CDR3 covers 14 residues. Germline CDR1 and CDR2: DFQATT and SNEGSKA (reference sequence). Trimming stripped 5 bases from V and 2 bases from J, with 16 bases between. The CDR3 nucleotides read TGCAGTGCTTGGGGGCCAGGGATTCCCTACGAGCAGTACTTC. This sequence encodes CSAWGPGIPYEQYF.